Below are 24 T cell receptor beta chains sequenced from a single sample in a study of regulatory T cells in long-lasting Graves disease. Construction of TCR beta libraries relied on iRepertoire HTBI primers and on Arm-PCR targeting CDR3 regions. TCRdb ran MiXCR on the multiplex PCR reads and lists one entry per CDR3 protein. The table has roughly 560,000 distinct CDR3 sequences, roughly a sixth seen once. Time point meaning: newly diagnosed GD, antithyroid drugs for less than 3 months. Following extraction of RNA from PBMCs, that RNA was used to make the TCR library. The sample was also linked to a second study, of T cells in Graves' hyperthyroidism and ophthalmopathy.

Here the sequenced sample was peripheral blood mononuclear cells (PBMCs), taken at new diagnosis, from a patient treated with antithyroid drugs. Receptor source: a woman aged 35-65 years with Graves disease.

The chain has TRBV4-1 and TRBJ2-1; the match to TRBD2 covers 10 bases. The CDR3 is made up of 16 amino acids. The germline V gene has CDR1 MGHRA and CDR2 YSYEKL. The ends lost 5 bases at V and 6 bases at J; junction bases unmatched: 10. The CDR3 is CASSTTPAGGTNEQFF. The CDR3 DNA reads TGCGCCAGCAGCACCACCCCAGCGGGGGGGACCAATGAGCAGTTCTTC.

The V call is TRBV4-1, the J call TRBJ1-6; D might be TRBD1 (6 bases). There are 17 residues in the CDR3. Trimming shortened V by 5 bases and J by 7 bases, and 21 bases separated the two germline ends. CDR1 MGHRA and CDR2 YSYEKL come from the germline V gene. CDR3 sequence reads: CASSDRRGKSLNSPLHF. CDR3 DNA: TGCGCCAGCAGCGACAGGAGAGGAAAGAGCCTAAATTCACCCCTCCACTTT.

V gene TRBV6-1 combines with J gene TRBJ1-3; unclear D gene. V shed 6 bases and J shed 0 bases, with 12 bases lying between them. The CDR3 has 15 residues. Germline CDR1 MNHNS, CDR2 SASEGT. The CDR3 is CASRPSWSSGNTIYF. The CDR3 nucleotides are TGTGCCAGCAGGCCCTCATGGAGCTCTGGAAACACCATATATTTT.

In this sample, this clonotype turned up a few times. CDR3: CASSGGRAWTEAFF. The CDR3 DNA reads TGCGCCAGCAGCGGGGGACGGGCTTGGACTGAAGCTTTCTTT. The genes are TRBV10-1 and TRBJ1-1, with D possibly TRBD1 on 5 matching bases. The CDR3 is made up of 14 amino acids. Germline V gene sequence: CDR1 WNHNN, CDR2 SYGVQD (reference sequence). V shed 6 bases and J shed 5 bases, with 16 bases lying between them.

This clonotype occurred a few times. The chain employs TRBV12-3 or TRBV12-4 and TRBJ1-5; D ambiguous. This CDR3 is built from 12 residues. Between the trimmed V and J ends, which lost 5 bases and 3 bases, there was a span of 5 bases. This CDR3 is CASSDLNQPQHF. The CDR3 nucleotides are TGTGCCAGCAGTGACCTCAATCAGCCCCAGCATTTT.

Ten or more counts support this clonotype. This chain joins TRBV20-1 and TRBJ2-1; 9 bases align to TRBD2. Per the germline V gene, CDR1 is DFQATT and CDR2 is SNEGSKA (reference sequence). Germline trimming cut 3 bases from V and 6 bases from J; bases unmatched to any gene: 9. This CDR3 comprises 15 residues. The CDR3 bases are TGCAGTGCTAGTTCCCCGGGACTAGCAAGCAATGAGCAGTTCTTC. Its protein is CSASSPGLASNEQFF.

Here the CDR3 DNA reads TGCGCCAGCAGCGGGTGGGGACCCAACACTGAAGCTTTCTTT. Translation gives CASSGWGPNTEAFF. The V and J genes are TRBV5-1 and TRBJ1-1, with D tentatively TRBD1 (5 bases). Trimming left V 4 bases short and J 2 bases short, with 12 bases between. The germline gives CDR1 SGHRS, CDR2 YFSETQ. CDR3 length: 14 residues.

DNA for the CDR3: TGCAGTGCTAGAGATCGCCAGGGTCCGACCCAGTACTTC. This codes for CSARDRQGPTQYF. The chain couples TRBV20-1 to TRBJ2-5; D is perhaps TRBD1 (5 bases). Trimming removed 0 bases at V and 7 bases at J, with 12 bases between. This CDR3 is built from 13 residues. CDR1 is DFQATT, CDR2 SNEGSKA, per germline (reference sequence).

Many counts were recorded for this clonotype. This chain connects TRBV20-1 to TRBJ2-7, with 10 bases matching TRBD2. Germline CDR1 is DFQATT and CDR2 is SNEGSKA (reference sequence). The ends lost 1 base at V and 3 bases at J; junction bases unmatched: 3. This CDR3 has 14 residues. CDR3 sequence reads: CSARGAGGLYEQYF. Here the CDR3 DNA reads TGCAGTGCTAGAGGAGCGGGGGGGCTCTACGAGCAGTACTTC.

At least ten counts were recorded for this clonotype. The chain employs TRBV27 and TRBJ2-2; no clear D gene. This CDR3 spans 17 amino acids. CDR1 and CDR2 from the germline V gene are MNHEY and SMNVEV (reference sequence). The V gene lost 1 base and the J gene lost 3 bases, with 15 bases spanning the gap. CDR3 loop: CASSLYIRSQYTGELFF. The CDR3 DNA sequence: TGTGCCAGCAGTTTATATATTAGGAGCCAGTACACCGGGGAGCTGTTTTTT.

This chain uses TRBV5-1 with TRBJ2-6, with 10 nucleotides matching TRBD1. CDR3 size: 17 residues. Trimming took 4 bases from V and 4 from J; bases not matched to a gene: 8. CDR1 and CDR2 from the germline V gene are SGHRS and YFSETQ. CDR3 sequence (DNA): TGCGCCAGCAGCGAAAGACAGGGGGCGCCAGGGGCCAACGTCCTGACTTTC. Protein product: CASSERQGAPGANVLTF.

The V and J genes are TRBV11-2 and TRBJ2-1; 12 positions agree with TRBD2. The CDR3 is made up of 17 amino acids. The V and J ends lost 1 base and 5 bases, in that order; junction bases with no gene match: 6. CDR1 SGHAT and CDR2 FQNNGV come from the germline V gene. CDR3: CASSLGGLAGGNNEQFF. In DNA, the CDR3 is TGTGCCAGCAGCTTAGGGGGCCTAGCGGGGGGGAACAATGAGCAGTTCTTC.

The J gene is TRBJ2-7, the V gene TRBV20-1; TRBD2 is a possible D gene (5 bases). The CDR3 contains 15 residues. Germline V gene sequence: CDR1 DFQATT, CDR2 SNEGSKA (reference sequence). V lost 0 bases and J 3 bases, leaving 15 bases between the germline ends. The CDR3 here is CSARDSGSPYYEQYF. CDR3 bases: TGCAGTGCTAGAGATTCGGGATCGCCTTACTACGAGCAGTACTTC.

This clonotype appeared many times. The genes are TRBV6-1 and TRBJ1-5, with no clear D. Germline V gene sequence: CDR1 MNHNS, CDR2 SASEGT. V was cut by 6 bases and J by 5 bases, with 8 bases left in between. The CDR3 spans 12 residues. The CDR3 coding sequence is TGTGCCAGCAGCAGGAGAGATCAGCCCCAGCATTTT. It encodes CASSRRDQPQHF.

This clonotype was detected many times. The rearrangement uses TRBV7-3 and TRBJ2-7; possibly TRBD1 for D (6 bases). The CDR3 spans 14 residues. Germline V lookup: CDR1 SGHTA, CDR2 FQGTGA. V gave up 6 bases and J gave up 2 bases, with 14 bases separating them. CDR3 in DNA: TGTGCCAGCAGTCCGGACAGTGTCACCTACGAGCAGTACTTC. The encoded protein is CASSPDSVTYEQYF. Variable domain in full (rest from reference TRBV7-3 and TRBJ2-7): GAGVSQTPSNKVTEKGKYVELRCDPISGHTALYWYRQSLGQGPEFLIYFQGTGAADDSGLPNDRFFAVRPEGSVSTLKIQRTERGDSAVYLCASSPDSVTYEQYFGPGTRLTVT.

V gene TRBV5-1 combines with J gene TRBJ1-2; TRBD1 aligns across 12 bases. Unmatched junction bases numbered 12, after V lost 4 bases and J lost 5 bases. Germline values: CDR1 SGHRS, CDR2 YFSETQ. This CDR3 has 17 amino acids. CDR3 in amino acids: CASSQTPGTGGGYGYTF. In DNA form, the CDR3 reads TGCGCCAGCAGCCAGACCCCCGGGACAGGGGGCGGATATGGCTACACCTTC.

In this sample, this clonotype turned up many times. The chain links TRBV28 to TRBJ2-7; no clear D. Trimming removed 2 bases from V and 3 bases from J, with 5 bases in between. In germline, CDR1 is MDHEN, CDR2 SYDVKM. The CDR3 is made up of 12 amino acids. CDR3 amino acids: CASSLDLYEQYF. In nucleotides, the CDR3 is TGTGCCAGCAGTTTAGATCTCTACGAGCAGTACTTC.

V gene TRBV7-9 combines with J gene TRBJ2-1; 8 nucleotides align to TRBD2. This CDR3 contains 14 residues. Germline V gene sequence: CDR1 SEHNR, CDR2 FQNEAQ (reference sequence). The V gene end was trimmed by 3 bases and the J gene end by 3 bases; junction bases not matched to a gene: 1. CDR3 in DNA: TGTGCCAGCAGCTTGACTAGCGACTACAATGAGCAGTTCTTC. Its translation is CASSLTSDYNEQFF.

This clonotype was seen only a few times. The chain combines TRBV29-1 with TRBJ1-1; D possibly corresponds to TRBD1 (5 bases). Trimming pared 2 bases from V and 0 bases from J, leaving 10 bases between. CDR1 is SQVTM and CDR2 is ANQGSEA in the germline V gene. The CDR3 is 14 residues long. CDR3 in DNA: TGCAGCGTTGAAAAGACAGTCATGAACACTGAAGCTTTCTTT. Amino acid sequence: CSVEKTVMNTEAFF.

This clonotype showed up many times. Here the CDR3 DNA reads TGTGCCAGCAGTGAAGCGCTAGGGACCTCTGGGGCCAACGTCCTGACTTTC. Its translation is CASSEALGTSGANVLTF. The rearrangement uses TRBV2 and TRBJ2-6; D may be TRBD1 or TRBD2 (5 bases each). Trimming pared 0 bases from V and 0 bases from J, leaving 9 bases between. The CDR3 consists of 17 residues. Germline V gene sequence: CDR1 SNHLY, CDR2 FYNNEI.

The V and J genes are TRBV6-2 or TRBV6-3 and TRBJ1-2; a possible D gene is TRBD1 (6 bases). The CDR3 extends over 15 amino acids. V was cut by 5 bases and J by 4 bases, with 17 bases left in between. CDR1 and CDR2 from the germline V gene are MNHEY and SVGEGT. In nucleotides, the CDR3 is TGTGCCAGCAGTGAAAGCGGCAGGGGCCCCTATGGCTACACCTTC. Its translation: CASSESGRGPYGYTF.

This clonotype was counted at least ten times. V and J are TRBV20-1 and TRBJ2-5; no reliable D call. Looked up from germline, CDR1 is DFQATT and CDR2 is SNEGSKA (reference sequence). V was shortened by 0 bases and J by 2 bases, with 10 bases between the two germline ends. CDR3 size: 14 residues. The CDR3 loop is CSARDLTQQETQYF. The CDR3 DNA reads as TGCAGTGCTAGAGATCTTACTCAACAAGAGACCCAGTACTTC.

The count of this clonotype is one. This sequence joins TRBV11-3 and TRBJ2-7, with no clear D. Germline CDR1 reads SGHNT; CDR2 reads YENEEA. V shed 7 bases and J shed 2 bases, with 15 bases lying between them. The CDR3 is 14 amino acids. The CDR3 sequence: CASTHPGRPYEQYF. In nucleotides, the CDR3 is TGTGCCAGCACCCACCCCGGACGACCCTACGAGCAGTACTTC.

In this sample, this clonotype turned up a few times. The chain has TRBV12-3 or TRBV12-4 and TRBJ1-3; D is ambiguous. With 6 bases removed from V and 0 bases from J, the gap between germline ends came to 18 bases. This CDR3 has 17 amino acids. CDR3 in DNA: TGTGCCAGCAGACGAAATCAGGCGCTCGACTCTGGAAACACCATATATTTT. Its protein product is CASRRNQALDSGNTIYF.